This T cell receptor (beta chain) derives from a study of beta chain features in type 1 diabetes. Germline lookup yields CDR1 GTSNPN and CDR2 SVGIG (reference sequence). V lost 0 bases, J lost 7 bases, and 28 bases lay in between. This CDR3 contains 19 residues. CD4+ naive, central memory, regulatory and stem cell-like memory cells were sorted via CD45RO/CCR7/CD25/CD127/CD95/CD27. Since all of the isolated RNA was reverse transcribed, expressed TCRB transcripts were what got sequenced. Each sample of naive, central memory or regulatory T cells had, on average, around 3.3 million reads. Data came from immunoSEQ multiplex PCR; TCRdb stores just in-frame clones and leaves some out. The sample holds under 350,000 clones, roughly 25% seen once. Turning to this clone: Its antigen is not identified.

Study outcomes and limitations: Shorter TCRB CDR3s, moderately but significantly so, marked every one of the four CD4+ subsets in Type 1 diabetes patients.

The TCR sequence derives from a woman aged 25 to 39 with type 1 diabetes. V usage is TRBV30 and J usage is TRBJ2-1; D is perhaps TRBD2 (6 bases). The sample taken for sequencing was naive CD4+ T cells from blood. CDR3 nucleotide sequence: TGTGCCTGGAGTGTGCCGGGGCTTTTCATAGGCGGGAATTGGAATGAGCAGTTCTTC. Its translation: CAWSVPGLFIGGNWNEQFF.